These 17 T cell receptor beta chains originate from one sample sequenced in a study of T-cell reconstitution after alpha-beta-depleted transplantation in children. TCRbeta library construction was performed incorporating unique molecular identifiers. Via MiXCR, TCRdb re-called the PCR reads, giving one row per CDR3 protein. The repertoire consists of about 360,000 distinct CDR3 sequences, with more than 10% occurring once and the leading ten covering roughly 4.3%. The sample in question was PBMCs, obtained from the stem cell graft. The receptors originated from a human donor who donated a stem cell graft to a child with Fanconi anemia.

This clonotype appeared a few times. The chain uses TRBV29-1 and TRBJ2-1, with 7 bases identical to TRBD2. After removal of 2 bases from V and 5 bases from J, the junction contained 3 bases not matched to a gene. CDR1 is SQVTM, CDR2 ANQGSEA, per germline. The CDR3 covers 13 residues. The DNA for the CDR3 is TGCAGCGTTGAACCTAGCGGCCACAATGAGCAGTTCTTC. Its protein product is CSVEPSGHNEQFF.

The CDR3 reads CASSKWASGQGLGEQFF. The CDR3 DNA is TGTGCCAGCAGCAAATGGGCTTCCGGACAGGGGTTGGGTGAGCAGTTCTTC. The rearrangement uses TRBV21-1 and TRBJ2-1; the table's D call, TRBD1, has no DNA check behind it. TRBV21-1 has pseudogene status. The CDR3 is 17 residues long.

There are many counts of this clonotype. This chain uses TRBV4-3 with TRBJ2-1; D is uncertain. CDR3 length equals 16 residues. The ends were cut back, 0 bases at V and 5 bases at J, with 14 bases in the middle. CDR1 is LGHNA and CDR2 is YSLEER in the germline V gene. For the CDR3, the DNA is TGCGCCAGCAGCCAAGATTTTAACAACGAAAACAATGAGCAGTTCTTC. Translating gives CASSQDFNNENNEQFF.

The table lists this clonotype with many counts. This chain joins TRBV20-1 and TRBJ1-1, with D uncertain. Trimming shortened V by 6 bases and J by 0 bases, and 11 bases separated the two germline ends. Germline V gene data show CDR1 as DFQATT and CDR2 as SNEGSKA (reference sequence). CDR3 length: 13 residues. CDR3 nucleotide sequence: TGCAGTGCCAGTGAGGACTTGAACACTGAAGCTTTCTTT. Amino acids: CSASEDLNTEAFF.

The chain has TRBV6-2 or TRBV6-3 and TRBJ1-5; D perhaps matches TRBD1 (5 bases). V lost 8 bases and J lost 7, with 18 bases in between. The length of the CDR3 is 14 residues. The germline V gene encodes CDR1 MNHEY and CDR2 SVGEGT. CDR3 region: CASQLEGWGQPQHF. The CDR3 nucleotides are TGTGCCAGCCAGCTGGAGGGCTGGGGCCAGCCCCAGCATTTT.

The table lists this clonotype with many counts. The chain joins TRBV20-1 to TRBJ2-7; D perhaps matches TRBD1 (7 bases). The CDR3 extends over 14 amino acids. The V and J ends lost 3 bases and 0 bases respectively, with 12 bases between them. Germline V gives CDR1 DFQATT, CDR2 SNEGSKA (reference sequence). CDR3 sequence reads: CSASAGGRSYEQYF. CDR3 bases: TGCAGTGCTAGTGCAGGGGGGCGCTCCTACGAGCAGTACTTC.

This clonotype was picked up a small number of times. The chain is built from TRBV20-1 and TRBJ1-4, with 9 bases aligning to TRBD1. The CDR3 runs to 13 residues. V dropped 7 bases and J dropped 5; count of bases not matched to a gene: 5. Per germline, CDR1 DFQATT and CDR2 SNEGSKA (reference sequence). CDR3 protein: CSVPDRGNEKLFF. As DNA, the CDR3 is TGCAGTGTTCCAGACAGGGGGAATGAAAAACTGTTTTTT.

The rearrangement uses TRBV25-1 and TRBJ2-1, with D tentatively TRBD2 (6 bases). The V end lost 7 bases, the J end lost 5 bases, and 15 bases lay between the germline ends. Germline assignment: CDR1 MGHDK and CDR2 SYGVNS. CDR3 length: 14 amino acids. CDR3: CASKNDWGDNEQFF. In nucleotides, the CDR3 is TGTGCCAGCAAAAATGATTGGGGGGACAATGAGCAGTTCTTC. The whole variable domain, remainder taken from reference TRBV25-1 and TRBJ2-1, is EADIYQTPRYLVIGTGKKITLECSQTMGHDKMYWYQQDPGMELHLIHYSYGVNSTEKGDLSSESTVSRIRTEHFPLTLESARPSHTSQYLCASKNDWGDNEQFFGPGTRLTVL.

The chain is built from TRBV5-1 and TRBJ2-3; D not certain. The germline gives CDR1 SGHRS, CDR2 YFSETQ. The V gene lost 5 bases and the J gene lost 2 bases, with 12 bases spanning the gap. CDR3 length equals 14 residues. The CDR3 sequence is CASSPLPPTDTQYF. The CDR3 nucleotides are TGCGCCAGCAGTCCCTTACCTCCCACAGATACGCAGTATTTT.

There are a few counts of this clonotype. This chain connects TRBV11-3 to TRBJ2-1; 10 bases are shared with TRBD2. Germline CDR1 is SGHNT and CDR2 is YENEEA. V shed 2 bases, J shed 8 bases, and the junction held 6 bases outside the gene matches. The CDR3 consists of 15 residues. The CDR3 reads CASSLKRGGSDEQFF. CDR3 bases: TGTGCCAGCAGCTTAAAGCGGGGGGGCTCGGATGAGCAGTTCTTC.

The chain employs TRBV11-2 and TRBJ1-3; D remains ambiguous. Germline loops: CDR1 SGHAT, CDR2 FQNNGV. Deletions cut 5 bases from V and 7 bases from J, with 9 bases between. This CDR3 is 12 amino acids long. CDR3 sequence: CASSVKSNTIYF. The CDR3 nucleotides read TGTGCCAGCAGCGTCAAGTCGAACACCATATATTTT.

This rearrangement joins TRBV20-1 to TRBJ2-1; no firm D call. In germline, CDR1 is DFQATT, CDR2 SNEGSKA (reference sequence). The CDR3 loop spans 13 amino acids. V gave up 1 base and J gave up 3 bases, with 7 bases separating them. CDR3 bases: TGCAGTGCTAGAGGCGTCGTCTACAATGAGCAGTTCTTC. Protein sequence: CSARGVVYNEQFF.

This clonotype was counted only a few times. This chain uses TRBV6-5 with TRBJ2-2; D possibly uses TRBD1 or TRBD2 (6 bases each). CDR1 MNHEY and CDR2 SVGAGI come from the germline V gene. The CDR3 totals 16 residues. The V end lost 5 bases, the J end lost 7 bases, and 20 bases lay between the germline ends. The CDR3 bases are TGTGCCAGCAGTCCGAGACTAACAGGGAGGAACGGGGAGCTGTTTTTT. This codes for CASSPRLTGRNGELFF.

This clonotype has just a few counts. This rearrangement joins TRBV4-3 to TRBJ1-3; TRBD1 is a possible D gene (5 bases). This CDR3 is built from 18 residues. V was pared by 0 bases and J by 5 bases, with 20 bases between. Germline V gives CDR1 LGHNA, CDR2 YSLEER. The CDR3 reads CASSQDPGGRGSRNTIYF. In nucleotides, the CDR3 is TGCGCCAGCAGCCAAGACCCGGGGGGTCGCGGATCAAGAAACACCATATATTTT.

The genes are TRBV28 and TRBJ1-1; 8 bases map to TRBD1. The germline V gene has CDR1 MDHEN and CDR2 SYDVKM. J lost 4 bases, V lost 5 bases, and 6 bases had no gene match. This CDR3 contains 14 residues. The CDR3 sequence: CASSDRGGLTEAFF. CDR3 nucleotide sequence: TGTGCCAGCAGTGACAGGGGAGGTCTCACTGAAGCTTTCTTT.

This clonotype was observed many times. V is TRBV28 and J is TRBJ1-1; 7 nucleotides match TRBD1. CDR3 size: 14 residues. J gave up 2 bases and V 5 bases, and 5 bases lay outside the gene matches. The germline V gene encodes CDR1 MDHEN and CDR2 SYDVKM. CDR3 sequence reads: CASSGGTANTEAFF. CDR3 DNA sequence: TGTGCCAGCAGTGGGGGGACAGCAAACACTGAAGCTTTCTTT.

This clonotype was picked up a small number of times. The CDR3 DNA sequence: TGTGCCACCAGCCCGGGACGCCTTAACACTGAAGCTTTCTTT. Its protein product is CATSPGRLNTEAFF. This chain connects TRBV15 to TRBJ1-1; possibly TRBD1 for D (5 bases). Trimming left V 5 bases short and J 2 bases short, with 12 bases between. The CDR3 runs to 14 residues. The germline V gene has CDR1 LNHNV and CDR2 YYDKDF (reference sequence).